The 9 T cell receptor beta chains reported below all come from one sample, sequenced in a study of T cell responses to AZD1222 COVID-19 vaccine. Data came from immunoSEQ multiplex PCR; TCRdb stores just in-frame clones and leaves some out. The sample includes about 140,000 clones, about 90% of them seen just once. The starting material was peripheral blood, obtained 28 days after the second AZD1222 dose. These receptors were taken from an adult who received the AZD1222 COVID-19 vaccine.

The chain has TRBV6-4 and TRBJ2-6, with no clear D. Trimming stripped 6 bases from V and 4 bases from J, with 10 bases between. The V gene's germline CDR1 is MRHNA and CDR2 SNTAGT. The CDR3 sequence is 14 residues long. Written as DNA, the CDR3 is TGTGCCAGCAGACAGACCCCCGGGGCCAACGTCCTGACTTTC. Encoded protein: CASRQTPGANVLTF.

The J gene is TRBJ1-5, the V gene TRBV6-6; D possibly corresponds to TRBD1 (5 bases). The CDR3 totals 16 residues. Germline CDR1 and CDR2: MNHNY and SVGAGI (reference sequence). With 10 bases removed from V and 1 base from J, the gap between germline ends came to 20 bases. The CDR3, as DNA: TGTGCCACCAGCCGAGGGACGGCGAGGAGCAATCAGCCCCAGCATTTT. Translating it yields CATSRGTARSNQPQHF.

This clone showed up just a few times. V is TRBV28 and J is TRBJ1-5; 8 bases are shared with TRBD1. The V segment lost 10 bases and the J segment 0 bases; nucleotides outside the gene matches: 14. From germline, CDR1 is MDHEN and CDR2 SYDVKM. The CDR3 is 17 residues long. The CDR3 bases are TGTGCCACCAGGTGGCAGGGGGCATTATATAGCAATCAGCCCCAGCATTTT. This gives the protein CATRWQGALYSNQPQHF.

The rearrangement joins TRBV15 to TRBJ1-4; 7 nucleotides agree with TRBD1. Per germline, CDR1 LNHNV and CDR2 YYDKDF (reference sequence). V was clipped by 0 bases and J by 8 bases; unmatched bases: 15. The CDR3 length is 18 residues. CDR3 sequence: CATSRDGTALSDLEKLFF. CDR3 sequence (DNA): TGTGCCACCAGCAGAGACGGGACAGCCCTTTCAGACCTAGAAAAACTGTTTTTT.

CDR3 DNA sequence: TGTGCCAGCACCGTGACAGGGGACAATTCACCCCTCCACTTT. It translates to CASTVTGDNSPLHF. The chain links TRBV2 to TRBJ1-6; 8 positions match TRBD1. Germline CDR1 SNHLY, CDR2 FYNNEI. Unmatched junction bases numbered 6, after V lost 7 bases and J lost 7 bases. This CDR3 has 14 amino acids.

This rearrangement joins TRBV7-2 to TRBJ2-7; D remains unclear. Trimming removed 3 bases at V and 5 bases at J, with 14 bases between. CDR3 size: 14 residues. Germline-derived CDR1 and CDR2 are SGHTA and FQGNSA. This CDR3 is CASSFSNRPNEQYF. The DNA of the CDR3 is TGTGCCAGCAGCTTCTCGAATAGACCGAACGAGCAGTACTTC.

The chain recombines TRBV5-1 with TRBJ2-5; D is ambiguous. The CDR3 is made up of 13 amino acids. In germline, CDR1 is SGHRS, CDR2 YFSETQ. The ends were cut back, 4 bases at V and 3 bases at J, with 10 bases in the middle. CDR3 in DNA: TGCGCCAGCAGCGAAAACAGAGAAGAGACCCAGTACTTC. Its translation is CASSENREETQYF.

The chain joins TRBV4-3 to TRBJ2-1; D gene unclear. The germline V gene encodes CDR1 LGHNA and CDR2 YSLEER. V was shortened by 0 bases and J by 6 bases, with 9 bases between the two germline ends. The CDR3 length is 14 residues. The CDR3 DNA reads as TGCGCCAGCAGCCAAGATCGACGAAGCAATGAGCAGTTCTTC. Translation gives CASSQDRRSNEQFF.

The genes are TRBV5-6 and TRBJ2-4; D may be TRBD2 (6 bases). The CDR3 length is 17 residues. The V end was cut by 3 bases, the J end by 3 bases, with 19 bases between. The germline V gene encodes CDR1 SGHDT and CDR2 YYEEEE. CDR3 DNA sequence: TGTGCCAGCAGCTGGTTTGGCGGGGCCCTTGGCAAAAACATTCAGTACTTC. It is translated as CASSWFGGALGKNIQYF. The variable domain in full, with the rest retrieved from reference TRBV5-6 and TRBJ2-4, is DAGVTQSPTHLIKTRGQQVTLRCSPKSGHDTVSWYQQALGQGPQFIFQYYEEEERQRGNFPDRFSGHQFPNYSSELNVNALLLGDSALYLCASSWFGGALGKNIQYFGAGTRLSVL.